This T cell receptor (beta chain) was captured in a study of T cell changes during pregnancy in multiple sclerosis (dated by TCRdb to the late 2010s). As for the study more broadly: In women with multiple sclerosis, the researchers looked at how the T cell repertoire shifted as pregnancy progressed.

The library was built by means of the immunoSEQ multiplex PCR assay. The immuneACCESS repertoire file appears here via TCRdb, limited to in-frame rearrangements. These files lack a portion of the clones; in checked studies, under half of the deficit traces to unresolved V genes, and the cause of the others is not known. This sample gives 50,000 to 65,000 clones in total; around 93% of them show up just once. The ten largest clones capture approximately 3.4% of the sample. From the cysteine through the phenylalanine, the CDR3 covers 14 amino acids. Kept here is only the CDR3 DNA, which spans 42 bases and is read in frame from base 1. As encoded in the germline V gene (reference sequence), CDR1 is LNHNV while CDR2 is YYDKDF. The junction carries 13 bases between V and J, which are trimmed by 4 bases and 3 bases respectively. As to this clone: Its specific antigen is unknown. Per-base qualities were not stored, and no clone one base away is much larger.

Sequenced here: CD8+ T cells from peripheral blood mononuclear cells, sampled in the second trimester of pregnancy. Recombination connected TRBV15 to TRBJ2-7; the D gene identity is not certain. This sequence originates from a female donor with multiple sclerosis, enrolled in a pregnancy study. The DNA is as follows: TGTGCCACCAGCACCCACCCCGGGTTCTACGAGCAGTACTTC. Translation gives CATSTHPGFYEQYF.